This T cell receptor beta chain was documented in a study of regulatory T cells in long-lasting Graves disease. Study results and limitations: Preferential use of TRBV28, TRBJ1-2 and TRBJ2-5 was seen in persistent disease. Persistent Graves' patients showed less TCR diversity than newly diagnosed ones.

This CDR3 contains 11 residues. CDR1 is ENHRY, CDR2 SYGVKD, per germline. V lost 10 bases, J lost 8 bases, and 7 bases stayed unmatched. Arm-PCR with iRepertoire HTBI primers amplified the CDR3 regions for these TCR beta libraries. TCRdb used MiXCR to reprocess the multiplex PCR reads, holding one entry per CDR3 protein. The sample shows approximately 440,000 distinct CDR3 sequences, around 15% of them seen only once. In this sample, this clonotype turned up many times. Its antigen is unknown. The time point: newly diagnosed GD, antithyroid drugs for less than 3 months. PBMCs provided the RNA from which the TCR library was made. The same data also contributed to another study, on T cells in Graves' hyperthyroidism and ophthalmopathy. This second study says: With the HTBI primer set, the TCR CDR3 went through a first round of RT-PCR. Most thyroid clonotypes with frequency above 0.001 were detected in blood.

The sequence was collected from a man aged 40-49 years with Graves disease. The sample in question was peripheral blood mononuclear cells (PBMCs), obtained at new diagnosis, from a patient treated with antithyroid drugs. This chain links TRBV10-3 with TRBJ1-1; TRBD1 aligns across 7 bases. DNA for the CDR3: TGTGCCACCATTAGGGACAGCGAAGCTTTCTTT. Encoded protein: CATIRDSEAFF.